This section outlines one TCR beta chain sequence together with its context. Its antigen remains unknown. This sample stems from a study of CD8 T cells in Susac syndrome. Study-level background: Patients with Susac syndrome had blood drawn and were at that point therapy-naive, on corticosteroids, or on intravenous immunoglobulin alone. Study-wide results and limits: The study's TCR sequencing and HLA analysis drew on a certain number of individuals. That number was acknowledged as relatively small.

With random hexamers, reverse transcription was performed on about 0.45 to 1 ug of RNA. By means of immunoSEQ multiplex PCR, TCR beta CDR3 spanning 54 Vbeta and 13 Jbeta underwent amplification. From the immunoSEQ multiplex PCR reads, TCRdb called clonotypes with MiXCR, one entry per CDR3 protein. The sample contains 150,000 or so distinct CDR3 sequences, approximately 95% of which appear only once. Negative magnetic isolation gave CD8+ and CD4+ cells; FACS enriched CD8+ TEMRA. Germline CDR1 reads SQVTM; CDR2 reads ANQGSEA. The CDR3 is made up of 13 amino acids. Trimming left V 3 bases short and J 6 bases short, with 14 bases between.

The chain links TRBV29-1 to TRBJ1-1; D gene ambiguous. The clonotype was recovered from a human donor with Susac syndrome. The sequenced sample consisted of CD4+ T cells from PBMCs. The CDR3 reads CSVDSDFVAEAFF. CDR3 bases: TGCAGCGTTGATTCGGACTTCGTAGCTGAAGCTTTCTTT.